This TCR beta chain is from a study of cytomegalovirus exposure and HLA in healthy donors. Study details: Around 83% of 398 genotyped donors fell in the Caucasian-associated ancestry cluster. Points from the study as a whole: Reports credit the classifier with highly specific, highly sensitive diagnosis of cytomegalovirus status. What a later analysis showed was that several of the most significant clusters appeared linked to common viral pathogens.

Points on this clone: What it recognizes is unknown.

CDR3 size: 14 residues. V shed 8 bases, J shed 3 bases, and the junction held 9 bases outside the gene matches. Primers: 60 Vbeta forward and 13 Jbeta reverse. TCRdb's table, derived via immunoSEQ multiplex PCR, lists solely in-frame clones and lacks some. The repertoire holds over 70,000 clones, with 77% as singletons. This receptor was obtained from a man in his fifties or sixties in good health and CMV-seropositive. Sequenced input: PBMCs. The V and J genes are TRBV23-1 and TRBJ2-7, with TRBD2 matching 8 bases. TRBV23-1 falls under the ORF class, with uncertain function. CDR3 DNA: TGCGCCAGCTCACTAAAGCGGGAGATCTACGAGCAGTACTTC. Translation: CASSLKREIYEQYF.